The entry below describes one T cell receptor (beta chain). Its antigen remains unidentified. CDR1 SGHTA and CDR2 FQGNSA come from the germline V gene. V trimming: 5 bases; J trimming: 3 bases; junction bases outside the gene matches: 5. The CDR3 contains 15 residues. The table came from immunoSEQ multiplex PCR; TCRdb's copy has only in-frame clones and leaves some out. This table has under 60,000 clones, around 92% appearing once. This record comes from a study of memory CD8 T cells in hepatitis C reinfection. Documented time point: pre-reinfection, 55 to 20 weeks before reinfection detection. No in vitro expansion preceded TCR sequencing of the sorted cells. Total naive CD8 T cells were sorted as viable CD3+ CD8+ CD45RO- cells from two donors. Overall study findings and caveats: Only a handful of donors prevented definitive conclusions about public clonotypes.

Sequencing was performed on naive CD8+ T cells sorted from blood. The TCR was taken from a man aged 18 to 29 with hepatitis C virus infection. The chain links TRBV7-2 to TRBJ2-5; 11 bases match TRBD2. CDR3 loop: CASSPGGLAEETQYF. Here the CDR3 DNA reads TGTGCCAGCAGCCCAGGGGGACTAGCGGAAGAGACCCAGTACTTC.